This TCR beta chain stems from a study of neurological immune-mediated disorders. Germline CDR1 is MNHEY and CDR2 is SVGEGT. The CDR3 spans 17 residues. V trimming: 8 bases; J trimming: 2 bases; junction bases outside the gene matches: 12. TCRdb reanalysed the 5' RACE reads using MiXCR and keeps one entry per CDR3 protein. Of about 40,000 distinct CDR3 sequences in the sample, roughly 15% were seen once. In its sample, this clonotype was seen many times. For the sorted libraries, around 1 million CD4+ or CD8+ T cells were used. Sequenced input: CD4+ T cells from blood. This clonotype originated in a woman aged 60-70 years with HTLV-1-associated myelopathy (HAM/TSP). This chain joins TRBV6-2 or TRBV6-3 and TRBJ2-3, with 11 nucleotides matching TRBD2. This chain's CDR3 is CASPLSSGGKYTDTQYF. The CDR3 DNA reads TGTGCCAGCCCCCTTTCTAGCGGGGGGAAATACACAGATACGCAGTATTTT.